The 15 T cell receptor beta chains below come from one sample, sequenced in a study of T cell responses to AZD1222 COVID-19 vaccine. TCRdb's table, derived via immunoSEQ multiplex PCR, lists solely in-frame clones and lacks some. In the table there are over 100,000 clones, approximately 85% of which are singletons. The material was peripheral blood, obtained on day 0 of MenACWY control vaccination. The source of these receptors is an adult in good health.

The chain combines TRBV5-1 with TRBJ1-2; 8 bases align to TRBD1. Germline lookup yields CDR1 SGHRS and CDR2 YFSETQ. This CDR3 spans 15 amino acids. Germline trimming cut 0 bases from V and 6 bases from J; bases unmatched to any gene: 7. The CDR3 is CASSLEMTGADGYTF. The CDR3, as DNA: TGCGCCAGCAGCTTGGAGATGACAGGGGCGGATGGCTACACCTTC.

This sequence joins TRBV9 and TRBJ1-3; no clear D. Germline assignment: CDR1 SGDLS and CDR2 YYNGEE. V was pared by 4 bases and J by 0 bases, with 8 bases between. The CDR3 sequence is 14 residues long. CDR3 sequence: CASSPDPSGNTIYF. DNA for the CDR3: TGTGCCAGCAGCCCGGATCCCTCTGGAAACACCATATATTTT.

The chain is built from TRBV19 and TRBJ2-5, with D unclear. Trimming cost V 3 bases and J 0 bases, with 8 bases left between them. The germline CDR1 and CDR2 sequences are LNHDA and SQIVND (reference sequence). CDR3 length: 14 residues. CDR3 protein: CASSISRDQETQYF. Here the CDR3 DNA reads TGTGCCAGTAGTATTTCCCGAGACCAAGAGACCCAGTACTTC.

The rearrangement links TRBV20-1 to TRBJ2-5; the D is unclear. Trimming shortened V by 3 bases and J by 5 bases, and 10 bases separated the two germline ends. Germline V gene lookup returns CDR1 DFQATT and CDR2 SNEGSKA (reference sequence). CDR3 length equals 12 residues. Here the CDR3 reads CSASRVGETQYF. CDR3 bases: TGCAGTGCTAGTAGGGTAGGCGAGACCCAGTACTTC.

The rearrangement links TRBV7-9 to TRBJ1-5, with 10 bases aligning to TRBD1. Germline trimming cut 1 base from V and 6 bases from J; bases unmatched to any gene: 6. CDR3 length: 16 amino acids. CDR1 is SEHNR and CDR2 is FQNEAQ in the germline V gene (reference sequence). CDR3 in amino acids: CASSLGGQGDGQPQHF. For the CDR3, the DNA is TGTGCCAGCAGCTTAGGTGGACAGGGGGATGGTCAGCCCCAGCATTTT. Supplemented by reference TRBV7-9 and TRBJ1-5, the full variable domain reads DTGVSQNPRHKITKRGQNVTFRCDPISEHNRLYWYRQTLGQGPEFLTYFQNEAQLEKSRLLSDRFSAERPKGSFSTLEIQRTEQGDSAMYLCASSLGGQGDGQPQHFGDGTRLSIL.

Here the CDR3 DNA reads TGTGCCAGCAGTTGGGCAGGGAACTCCTACGAGCAGTACTTC. Translation: CASSWAGNSYEQYF. The rearrangement uses TRBV27 and TRBJ2-7, with D possibly being TRBD1 (5 bases). Trimming removed 4 bases from V and 0 bases from J, with 10 bases in between. Germline V CDR1 and CDR2: MNHEY, SMNVEV (reference sequence). The CDR3 totals 14 residues.

The V gene is TRBV7-8, the J gene TRBJ2-3; D may be TRBD1 (6 bases). V shed 0 bases and J shed 0 bases, with 19 bases lying between them. CDR1 SGHVS and CDR2 FQNEAQ come from the germline V gene. CDR3 size: 19 residues. CDR3 nucleotides: TGTGCCAGCAGCTTAGCCGGGGTATCGGGTAGGGGGAGCACAGATACGCAGTATTTT. This encodes CASSLAGVSGRGSTDTQYF. Variable domain in full (rest from reference TRBV7-8 and TRBJ2-3): GAGVSQSPRYKVAKRGQDVALRCDPISGHVSLFWYQQALGQGPEFLTYFQNEAQLDKSGLPSDRFFAERPEGSVSTLKIQRTQQEDSAVYLCASSLAGVSGRGSTDTQYFGPGTRLTVL.

This chain links TRBV4-1 with TRBJ2-5; unclear D gene. The CDR3 sequence is 14 residues long. Per germline, CDR1 MGHRA and CDR2 YSYEKL. Trimming shortened V by 3 bases and J by 5 bases, and 13 bases separated the two germline ends. The CDR3 DNA reads TGCGCCAGCAGCCACCCGGGCCTGAGGGAGACCCAGTACTTC. This encodes CASSHPGLRETQYF.

V usage is TRBV9 and J usage is TRBJ2-7; D is undetermined. CDR3 size: 14 residues. The ends were cut back, 4 bases at V and 0 bases at J, with 11 bases in the middle. CDR1 and CDR2 from the germline V gene are SGDLS and YYNGEE. The DNA for the CDR3 is TGTGCCAGCAGCTCCCGGGTCAACTCCTACGAGCAGTACTTC. Protein product: CASSSRVNSYEQYF.

The chain couples TRBV2 to TRBJ2-1, with 12 bases lining up with TRBD2. The CDR3 length is 15 residues. The V segment lost 6 bases and the J segment 4 bases; nucleotides outside the gene matches: 4. Germline V CDR1 and CDR2: SNHLY, FYNNEI. In nucleotides, the CDR3 is TGTGCCAGCAGGCTAGCGGGAGGGCCGTACAATGAGCAGTTCTTC. The encoded protein is CASRLAGGPYNEQFF.

The chain carries TRBV5-1 and TRBJ2-1, with D perhaps TRBD1 (5 bases). CDR1 and CDR2 from the germline V gene are SGHRS and YFSETQ. V lost 0 bases to trimming and J lost 9 bases, with 13 bases between them. The CDR3 is 14 amino acids. The CDR3: CASSLDRSKGEQFF. CDR3 coding DNA: TGCGCCAGCAGCTTGGACAGGTCCAAGGGTGAGCAGTTCTTC.

This sequence joins TRBV20-1 and TRBJ1-4; D unclear. Germline V gene lookup returns CDR1 DFQATT and CDR2 SNEGSKA (reference sequence). Trimming removed 3 bases at V and 6 bases at J, with 11 bases between. This CDR3 spans 13 amino acids. The DNA of the CDR3 is TGCAGTGCTAGTTGGGGAAAACATGAAAAACTGTTTTTT. Encoded protein: CSASWGKHEKLFF.

The chain carries TRBV7-9 and TRBJ1-4, with D uncertain. Germline V lookup: CDR1 SEHNR, CDR2 FQNEAQ (reference sequence). V lost 5 bases and J 8 bases, leaving 12 bases between the germline ends. This CDR3 has 13 amino acids. Written as DNA, the CDR3 is TGTGCCAGCAGCCCCCTGAGGGAAGAAAAACTGTTTTTT. Amino acid sequence: CASSPLREEKLFF.

The J gene is TRBJ1-5, the V gene TRBV30; 9 positions agree with TRBD1. This CDR3 comprises 14 residues. The germline CDR1 and CDR2 sequences are GTSNPN and SVGIG (reference sequence). The J segment lost 4 bases and the V segment lost 0 bases, leaving 1 base of the junction unmatched. This CDR3 reads CAWSVGTGNQPQHF. CDR3 DNA: TGTGCCTGGAGTGTTGGGACAGGGAATCAGCCCCAGCATTTT.

The chain has TRBV29-1 and TRBJ1-1; D call uncertain. The CDR3 runs 14 residues. Germline-derived CDR1 and CDR2 are SQVTM and ANQGSEA. Trimming took 4 bases from V and 4 from J, leaving 16 bases between them. As DNA, the CDR3 is TGCAGCGTTGGTACGTCGGTTAGGCGCACTGAAGCTTTCTTT. It encodes CSVGTSVRRTEAFF.